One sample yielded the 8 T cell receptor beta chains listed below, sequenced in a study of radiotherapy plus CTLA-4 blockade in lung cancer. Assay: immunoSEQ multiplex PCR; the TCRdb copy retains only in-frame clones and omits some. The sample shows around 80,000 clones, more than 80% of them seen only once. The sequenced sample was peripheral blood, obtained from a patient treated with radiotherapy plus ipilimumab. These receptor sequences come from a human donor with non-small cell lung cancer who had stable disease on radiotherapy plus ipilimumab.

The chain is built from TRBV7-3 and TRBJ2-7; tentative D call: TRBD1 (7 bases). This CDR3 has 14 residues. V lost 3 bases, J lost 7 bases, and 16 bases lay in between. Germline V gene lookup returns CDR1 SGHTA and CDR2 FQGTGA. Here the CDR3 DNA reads TGTGCCAGCAGCTTGGGGACAGCGGGCGGGGAGCAGTACTTC. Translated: CASSLGTAGGEQYF.

CDR3 sequence reads: CASSESAGGGGYTF. CDR3 DNA: TGTGCCAGCAGTGAGAGCGCGGGGGGTGGAGGCTACACCTTC. This chain connects TRBV6-1 to TRBJ1-2; weak D call: TRBD1 (5 bases). Trimming took off 3 bases at V and 8 bases at J, with 16 bases between the two ends. The V gene's germline CDR1 is MNHNS and CDR2 SASEGT. The CDR3 length is 14 residues.

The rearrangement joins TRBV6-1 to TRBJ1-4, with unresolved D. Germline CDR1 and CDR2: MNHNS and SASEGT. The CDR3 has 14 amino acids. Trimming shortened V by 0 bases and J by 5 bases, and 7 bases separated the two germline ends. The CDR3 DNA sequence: TGTGCCAGCAGTGAAGCAGGGTTAAATGAAAAACTGTTTTTT. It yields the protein CASSEAGLNEKLFF.

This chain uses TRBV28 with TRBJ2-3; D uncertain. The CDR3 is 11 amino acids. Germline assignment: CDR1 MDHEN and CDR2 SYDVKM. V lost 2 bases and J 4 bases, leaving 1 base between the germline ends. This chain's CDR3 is CASSLADTQYF. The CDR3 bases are TGTGCCAGCAGTTTAGCAGATACGCAGTATTTT.

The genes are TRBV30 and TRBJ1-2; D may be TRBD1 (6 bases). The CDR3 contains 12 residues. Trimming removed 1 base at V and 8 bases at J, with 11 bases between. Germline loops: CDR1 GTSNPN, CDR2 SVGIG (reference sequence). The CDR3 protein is CAWSGVQGGYTF. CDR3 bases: TGTGCCTGGAGTGGTGTCCAGGGGGGCTACACCTTC.

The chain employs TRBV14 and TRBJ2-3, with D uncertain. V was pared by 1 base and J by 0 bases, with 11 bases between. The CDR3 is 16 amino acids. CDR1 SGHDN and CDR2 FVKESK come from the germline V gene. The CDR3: CASSQGGRASTDTQYF. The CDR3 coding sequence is TGTGCCAGCAGCCAAGGAGGCCGGGCCAGCACAGATACGCAGTATTTT.

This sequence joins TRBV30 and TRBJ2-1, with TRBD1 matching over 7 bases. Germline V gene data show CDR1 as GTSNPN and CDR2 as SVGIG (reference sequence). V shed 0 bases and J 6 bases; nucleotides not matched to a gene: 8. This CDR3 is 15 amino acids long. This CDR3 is CAWSVGGAPRNEQFF. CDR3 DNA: TGTGCCTGGAGTGTAGGGGGCGCACCACGCAATGAGCAGTTCTTC. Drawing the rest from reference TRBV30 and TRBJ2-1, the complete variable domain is SQTIHQWPATLVQPVGSPLSLECTVEGTSNPNLYWYRQAAGRGLQLLFYSVGIGQISSEVPQNLSASRPQDRQFILSSKKLLLSDSGFYLCAWSVGGAPRNEQFFGPGTRLTVL.

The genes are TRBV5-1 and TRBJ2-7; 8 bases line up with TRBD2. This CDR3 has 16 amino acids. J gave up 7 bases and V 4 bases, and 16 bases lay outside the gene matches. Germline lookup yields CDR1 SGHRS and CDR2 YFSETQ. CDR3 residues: CASSPPQAGGAGEQYF. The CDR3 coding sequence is TGCGCCAGCAGCCCCCCCCAGGCGGGAGGTGCGGGGGAGCAGTACTTC.